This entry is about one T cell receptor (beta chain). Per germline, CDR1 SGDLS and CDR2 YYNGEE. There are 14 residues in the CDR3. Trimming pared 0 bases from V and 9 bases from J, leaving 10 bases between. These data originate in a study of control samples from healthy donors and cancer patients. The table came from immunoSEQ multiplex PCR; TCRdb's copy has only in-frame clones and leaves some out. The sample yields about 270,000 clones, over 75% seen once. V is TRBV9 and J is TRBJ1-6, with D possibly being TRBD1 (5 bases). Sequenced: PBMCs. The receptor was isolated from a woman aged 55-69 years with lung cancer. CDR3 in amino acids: CASSVVMGGSPLHF. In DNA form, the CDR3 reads TGTGCCAGCAGCGTAGTGATGGGGGGTTCACCCCTCCACTTT. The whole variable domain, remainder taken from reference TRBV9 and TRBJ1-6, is DSGVTQTPKHLITATGQRVTLRCSPRSGDLSVYWYQQSLDQGLQFLIQYYNGEERAKGNILERFSAQQFPDLHSELNLSSLELGDSALYFCASSVVMGGSPLHFGNGTRLTVT.